This is a list of T cell receptor beta chains from one sample in a study of blood T cell repertoires in COVID-19. Produced via immunoSEQ multiplex PCR; TCRdb's table is partial and in-frame only. The sample has around 64,000 clones; around 85% are singletons. Sequencing was done on a sample of peripheral blood. These receptors originate from a woman of 80 years or more with acute or convalescent COVID-19. The CDR3 runs from the conserved cysteine through the conserved F or W. D genes are given only for firm matches. Only some rows state a clone size, as once, few, many or a class for expanded clones.

NA,TRBJ2-7,TRBD1,TRBV15,CATSRDTGAYEQYF,TGTGCCACCAGCAGAGATACAGGGGCCTACGAGCAGTACTTC
NA,TRBJ1-4,TRBD1,TRBV27,CASSLGTGLIGPNEKLFF,TGTGCCAGCAGTTTAGGGACAGGGCTCATCGGGCCTAATGAAAAACTGTTTTTT
NA,TRBJ1-5,NA,TRBV20-1,CSASLADKDQPQHF,TGCAGTGCTAGTCTGGCGGACAAGGATCAGCCCCAGCATTTT
NA,TRBJ2-7,NA,TRBV2,CASSRDFLEQYF,TGTGCCAGCAGTAGGGACTTTTTGGAGCAGTACTTC
NA,TRBJ2-3,NA,TRBV9,CASSVEVGADTQYF,TGTGCCAGCAGCGTAGAGGTGGGCGCAGATACGCAGTATTTT
few,TRBJ1-2,TRBD1,TRBV10-2,CASTRGQGPYGYTF,TGCGCCAGCACCCGGGGACAGGGACCCTATGGCTACACCTTC
NA,TRBJ1-4,NA,TRBV5-1,CASSLGRGGDEKLFF,TGCGCCAGCAGCCTCGGTCGGGGAGGCGATGAAAAACTGTTTTTT
NA,TRBJ2-2,NA,TRBV9,CASSVSQGPTGELFF,TGTGCCAGCAGCGTAAGCCAGGGGCCCACCGGGGAGCTGTTTTTT
once,TRBJ2-1,TRBD2,TRBV7-2,CASSTGTAGGEQFF,TGTGCCAGCAGCACAGGGACAGCGGGGGGTGAGCAGTTCTTC
once,TRBJ1-1,NA,TRBV25-1,CASTRGGNTEAFF,TGTGCCAGCACAAGGGGGGGGAACACTGAAGCTTTCTTT
NA,TRBJ1-6,NA,TRBV2,CASGGEYNSPLHF,TGTGCCAGCGGGGGCGAATATAATTCACCCCTCCACTTT
NA,TRBJ2-2,TRBD2,TRBV11-3,CASSLGQGLAGELFF,TGTGCCAGCAGCTTAGGTCAAGGACTAGCCGGGGAGCTGTTTTTT
NA,TRBJ1-2,NA,TRBV18,CASSPIEREIYGYTF,TGTGCCAGCTCACCAATAGAAAGGGAGATCTATGGCTACACCTTC
NA,TRBJ2-3,TRBD2,TRBV3-1/TRBV3-2,CASSRGLALDTDTQYF,TGTGCCAGCAGCCGTGGACTAGCTTTGGACACAGATACGCAGTATTTT
NA,TRBJ1-5,NA,TRBV5-1,CASSLAPGSGRGNVYPQHF,TGCGCCAGCAGCTTGGCTCCTGGTTCGGGCAGGGGCAATGTTTACCCCCAGCATTTT
NA,TRBJ1-6,TRBD1,TRBV30,CAWSATGTGHLNSPLHF,TGTGCCTGGAGTGCAACCGGGACAGGGCACCTCAATTCACCCCTCCACTTT
NA,TRBJ2-3,TRBD1,TRBV18,CASSPRDRVTDTQYF,TGTGCCAGCTCACCAAGGGACAGGGTGACAGATACGCAGTATTTT
once,TRBJ2-7,TRBD2,TRBV10-2,CASSDSLGGRGYEQYF,TGCGCCAGCAGTGATTCTCTCGGGGGGAGGGGATACGAGCAGTACTTC
NA,TRBJ2-3,NA,TRBV9,CASSVTSRTDTQYF,TGTGCCAGCAGCGTAACGAGTCGCACAGATACGCAGTATTTT
NA,TRBJ1-2,TRBD1,TRBV12-3/TRBV12-4,CASCPTGRLGYTF,TGTGCCAGCTGTCCGACAGGGCGATTAGGCTACACCTTC
NA,TRBJ1-1,NA,TRBV28,CASSRGGMNTEAFF,TGTGCCAGCAGTAGGGGGGGGATGAACACTGAAGCTTTCTTT
NA,TRBJ2-7,NA,TRBV2,CASSAILGAYEQYF,TGTGCCAGCAGCGCAATACTAGGCGCCTACGAGCAGTACTTC
NA,TRBJ2-2,NA,TRBV7-2,CASTPGSRANTGELFF,TGTGCCAGCACCCCGGGGAGTCGAGCGAACACCGGGGAGCTGTTTTTT
NA,TRBJ1-2,NA,TRBV28,CASSRLQGAFDGYTF,TGTGCCAGCAGTCGTCTCCAGGGCGCATTTGATGGCTACACCTTC
NA,TRBJ2-7,NA,TRBV3-1/TRBV3-2,CASSQRGGFAEQYF,TGTGCCAGCAGCCAAAGGGGGGGCTTTGCCGAGCAGTACTTC
NA,TRBJ1-5,TRBD1,TRBV29-1,CSANTGGRDQPQHF,TGCAGCGCGAATACAGGGGGCAGGGATCAGCCCCAGCATTTT
NA,TRBJ1-2,NA,TRBV19,CASSMVPGYGYTF,TGTGCCAGTAGTATGGTCCCAGGCTATGGCTACACCTTC
NA,TRBJ2-5,NA,TRBV6-5,CASTLGLVGSETQYF,TGTGCCAGCACCCTAGGCTTGGTTGGGTCAGAGACCCAGTACTTC
NA,TRBJ1-2,NA,TRBV9,CASSGELDTIDYGYTF,TGTGCCAGCAGCGGAGAGCTCGACACCATCGACTATGGCTACACCTTC
few,TRBJ2-7,TRBD1,TRBV5-1,CASSSRRTGEREQYF,TGCGCCAGCAGCTCACGCAGGACAGGGGAGCGTGAGCAGTACTTC
NA,TRBJ1-1,TRBD1,TRBV9,CASSSRDRGYTEAFF,TGTGCCAGCAGCTCCCGGGACAGGGGATACACTGAAGCTTTCTTT
few,TRBJ2-2,TRBD2,TRBV10-3,CATRGRDDGELFF,TGTGCCACCCGCGGGAGGGACGACGGGGAGCTGTTTTTT
NA,TRBJ2-1,TRBD2,TRBV6-5,CASSSLAGGFNEQFF,TGTGCCAGCAGTTCTCTAGCGGGAGGCTTCAATGAGCAGTTCTTC
NA,TRBJ1-2,NA,TRBV2,CASSSNGFYGYTF,TGTGCCAGCAGTTCGAACGGTTTCTATGGCTACACCTTC
NA,TRBJ2-7,NA,TRBV27,CATGRGYSYEQYF,TGTGCCACCGGTCGGGGGTACTCCTACGAGCAGTACTTC
NA,TRBJ2-7,NA,TRBV7-2,CASSLGLSYEQYF,TGTGCCAGCAGCTTAGGACTCAGCTACGAGCAGTACTTC
few,TRBJ2-7,NA,TRBV28,CASSYSGAIYEQYF,TGTGCCAGCAGTTATAGCGGAGCGATATACGAGCAGTACTTC
NA,TRBJ1-3,NA,TRBV28,CASTQGGLAGNTIYF,TGTGCCAGCACCCAAGGAGGGCTAGCTGGAAACACCATATATTTT
NA,TRBJ2-7,TRBD2,TRBV2,CAITSGGNYEQYF,TGTGCCATAACTAGCGGGGGAAACTACGAGCAGTACTTC
NA,TRBJ1-2,NA,TRBV13,CASSPGGTRYTF,TGTGCCAGCAGCCCCGGGGGAACGCGCTACACCTTC
NA,TRBJ1-5,NA,TRBV19,CASSGGGQPQHF,TGTGCCAGTTCGGGGGGCGGGCAGCCCCAGCATTTT
NA,TRBJ1-5,NA,TRBV28,CASSSLLTVNQPQHF,TGTGCCAGCAGTTCCCTGCTAACAGTCAATCAGCCCCAGCATTTT
NA,TRBJ1-4,TRBD1,TRBV18,CASSTTGWTNEKLFF,TGTGCCAGCTCAACGACAGGGTGGACTAATGAAAAACTGTTTTTT
NA,TRBJ1-1,NA,TRBV10-2,CASRDGQFMNTEAFF,TGCGCCAGCAGGGATGGACAGTTCATGAACACTGAAGCTTTCTTT
NA,TRBJ2-7,TRBD1,TRBV30,CAWGGDSGTYEQYF,TGTGCCTGGGGTGGGGACAGTGGCACCTACGAGCAGTACTTC
NA,TRBJ1-5,NA,TRBV7-2,CASSLVGGRNQPQHF,TGTGCCAGCAGCTTAGTGGGGGGGAGAAATCAGCCCCAGCATTTT
NA,TRBJ1-5,NA,TRBV27,CASRALGFAQPQHF,TGTGCCAGCAGGGCTCTCGGGTTTGCTCAGCCCCAGCATTTT
once,TRBJ2-7,NA,TRBV27,CASSRDRRYEQYF,TGTGCCAGTTCGCGGGACCGCCGCTACGAGCAGTACTTC
NA,TRBJ1-2,NA,TRBV29-1,CSVQDPGGYTF,TGCAGCGTTCAGGACCCGGGAGGCTACACCTTC
NA,TRBJ1-6,TRBD1,TRBV2,CASGQAFSPLHF,TGTGCCAGTGGACAGGCGTTTTCACCCCTCCACTTT
once,TRBJ1-6,NA,TRBV21-1,CASSHLRQGPRGPSNSPLHF,TGTGCCAGCAGCCACCTTAGACAGGGTCCTCGAGGGCCATCTAATTCACCCCTCCACTTT
NA,TRBJ1-1,TRBD1,TRBV30,CAWAPGGAGNTEAFF,TGTGCCTGGGCCCCAGGGGGCGCAGGGAACACTGAAGCTTTCTTT
NA,TRBJ2-3,NA,TRBV4-2,CASSHKPGDPTDTQYF,TGTGCCAGCAGCCACAAACCAGGGGACCCCACAGATACGCAGTATTTT
NA,TRBJ2-3,NA,TRBV4-1,CASSQVNRVDTQYF,TGCGCCAGCAGCCAAGTAAACAGGGTTGATACGCAGTATTTT
once,TRBJ2-1,NA,TRBV28,CASSLSVNEQFF,TGTGCCAGCAGTTTATCTGTCAATGAGCAGTTCTTC
NA,TRBJ1-6,NA,TRBV28,CASSLTSGKFSPLHF,TGTGCCAGCAGTTTAACGTCGGGGAAGTTTTCACCCCTCCACTTT
NA,TRBJ1-1,TRBD1,TRBV6-5,CASSLGQGWAFF,TGTGCCAGCAGTCTTGGACAGGGGTGGGCTTTCTTT
once,TRBJ2-2,NA,TRBV5-1,CASSLDGFTGELFF,TGCGCCAGCAGCTTGGACGGGTTCACCGGGGAGCTGTTTTTT
NA,TRBJ2-2,NA,TRBV2,CASSARGAGGTGELFF,TGTGCCAGCAGCGCACGGGGGGCGGGCGGCACCGGGGAGCTGTTTTTT